What follows are 18 T cell receptor beta chains derived from one specimen sequenced in a study of blood T cell repertoires in COVID-19. Clones were read by immunoSEQ multiplex PCR, and TCRdb kept only the in-frame ones, dropping some. The table has 200,000 to 250,000 clones, 85% seen once. Sequenced: peripheral blood. The receptor set was obtained from a woman in her 70s with COVID-19, enrolled during active disease.

The rearrangement joins TRBV5-1 to TRBJ1-1, with 9 bases matching TRBD1. The length of the CDR3 is 16 residues. In germline, CDR1 is SGHRS, CDR2 YFSETQ. Trimming took 4 bases from V and 1 from J; bases not matched to a gene: 8. This chain's CDR3 is CASSPEPQGANTEAFF. In DNA form, the CDR3 reads TGCGCCAGCAGCCCTGAACCACAGGGGGCGAACACTGAAGCTTTCTTT. Full variable domain (rest looked up from reference TRBV5-1 and TRBJ1-1): KAGVTQTPRYLIKTRGQQVTLSCSPISGHRSVSWYQQTPGQGLQFLFEYFSETQRNKGNFPGRFSGRQFSNSRSEMNVSTLELGDSALYLCASSPEPQGANTEAFFGQGTRLTVV.

The chain combines TRBV27 with TRBJ2-6, with 7 bases matching TRBD1. V shed 7 bases, J shed 0 bases, and the junction held 6 bases outside the gene matches. The CDR3 loop spans 16 amino acids. Germline V gene sequence: CDR1 MNHEY, CDR2 SMNVEV (reference sequence). The DNA for the CDR3 is TGTGCCAGCACGGACAGGCCGAGCTCTGGGGCCAACGTCCTGACTTTC. It yields the protein CASTDRPSSGANVLTF.

This rearrangement joins TRBV4-3 to TRBJ1-2, with 8 bases aligning to TRBD1. V was pared by 1 base and J by 8 bases, with 9 bases of the junction left unmatched. The CDR3 has 15 amino acids. Germline V gives CDR1 LGHNA, CDR2 YSLEER. DNA of the CDR3: TGCGCCAGCAGCCAAGTTGACAGGGGCGTCGGCGGCTACACCTTC. Translation: CASSQVDRGVGGYTF.

J is TRBJ1-1 and V is TRBV5-8; D is possibly TRBD1 (5 bases). Trimming cost V 9 bases and J 10 bases, with 31 bases left between them. CDR1 is SGHTS and CDR2 is YDEGEE in the germline V gene. The CDR3 extends over 16 amino acids. CDR3 nucleotides: TGTGCCACCACCGAGGGATTGAACACGGGGGTTCCTGGAGCTTTCTTT. It codes for CATTEGLNTGVPGAFF.

This clone was found once. The chain is built from TRBV10-2 and TRBJ1-5; unclear D gene. The CDR3 loop spans 18 amino acids. Germline V gives CDR1 WSHSY, CDR2 SAAADI. V lost 0 bases, J lost 2 bases, and 17 bases lay in between. The CDR3 spells CASSESTQVHSGNQPQHF. The CDR3 DNA sequence: TGCGCCAGCAGTGAGTCGACGCAGGTCCATTCGGGCAATCAGCCCCAGCATTTT.

This clone came up once. This rearrangement joins TRBV11-2 to TRBJ1-4; 7 bases fit TRBD1. The CDR3 covers 15 residues. Losses at the gene ends were 3 bases for V and 7 bases for J; bases not matched to a gene: 8. Germline V gene sequence: CDR1 SGHAT, CDR2 FQNNGV. The CDR3 here is CASSLKGALGEKLFF. CDR3 nucleotides: TGTGCCAGCAGCTTGAAGGGGGCGCTAGGTGAAAAACTGTTTTTT.

The V gene is TRBV11-3, the J gene TRBJ1-1; maybe TRBD1 (5 bases). Germline CDR1 SGHNT, CDR2 YENEEA. The CDR3 is 17 residues long. Trimming cost V 1 base and J 0 bases, with 15 bases left between them. Here the CDR3 DNA reads TGTGCCAGCAGCTTAGGAGCAGGGACTCACATGAACACTGAAGCTTTCTTT. Translated, it gives CASSLGAGTHMNTEAFF.

This clone appeared a few times. The rearrangement links TRBV10-3 to TRBJ1-1; 10 bases map to TRBD1. This CDR3 comprises 16 residues. The V gene end was trimmed by 2 bases and the J gene end by 2 bases; junction bases not matched to a gene: 5. The germline CDR1 and CDR2 sequences are ENHRY and SYGVKD. The CDR3 region has the DNA TGTGCCATCAGTGAGGCCGACAGGGGGCGAAACACTGAAGCTTTCTTT. It is translated as CAISEADRGRNTEAFF.

The chain is built from TRBV5-8 and TRBJ1-2; 8 nucleotides match TRBD1. This CDR3 is 15 amino acids long. Germline V gene lookup returns CDR1 SGHTS and CDR2 YDEGEE. V shed 0 bases, J shed 6 bases, and the junction held 7 bases outside the gene matches. Here the CDR3 DNA reads TGTGCCAGCAGCTTGGGAACCCCAGGGGGCGATGGCTACACCTTC. This gives the protein CASSLGTPGGDGYTF.

This sequence joins TRBV19 and TRBJ2-7; D may be TRBD1 (6 bases). The germline V gene encodes CDR1 LNHDA and CDR2 SQIVND (reference sequence). The V end lost 3 bases, the J end lost 0 bases, and 15 bases lay between the germline ends. The CDR3 consists of 16 residues. CDR3 sequence (DNA): TGTGCCAGTAGTATGGGGGCTCGAGGGCTCTCCTACGAGCAGTACTTC. It is translated as CASSMGARGLSYEQYF.

This chain links TRBV3-1 (or the pseudogene TRBV3-2) with TRBJ2-2, with 11 positions matching TRBD2. Losses at the gene ends were 1 base for V and 0 bases for J; bases not matched to a gene: 4. The CDR3 extends over 18 amino acids. CDR1 and CDR2 from the germline V gene are LGHDT and YNNKEL (reference sequence). CDR3 in amino acids: CASSQVGLAVANTGELFF. Written as DNA, the CDR3 is TGTGCCAGCAGCCAAGTGGGACTAGCGGTAGCGAACACCGGGGAGCTGTTTTTT.

This rearrangement joins TRBV7-2 to TRBJ2-2, with unresolved D. This CDR3 has 15 amino acids. Germline V gene data show CDR1 as SGHTA and CDR2 as FQGNSA. The V end was cut by 2 bases, the J end by 3 bases, with 10 bases between. CDR3 amino acids: CASSLYSRDTGELFF. The CDR3 region has the DNA TGTGCCAGCAGCTTATACTCCCGAGACACCGGGGAGCTGTTTTTT. The full variable domain, with the rest looked up from reference TRBV7-2 and TRBJ2-2, is GAGVSQSPSNKVTEKGKDVELRCDPISGHTALYWYRQSLGQGLEFLIYFQGNSAPDKSGLPSDRFSAERTGGSVSTLTIQRTQQEDSAVYLCASSLYSRDTGELFFGEGSRLTVL.

The rearrangement joins TRBV19 to TRBJ1-2, with D perhaps TRBD1 (6 bases). Germline CDR1 and CDR2: LNHDA and SQIVND (reference sequence). The ends were cut back, 7 bases at V and 6 bases at J, with 15 bases in the middle. This CDR3 contains 13 residues. CDR3 DNA sequence: TGTGCCAGTACCGGCGGGGGCCGTGATGGCTACACCTTC. This sequence encodes CASTGGGRDGYTF.

This chain joins TRBV27 and TRBJ2-3; 11 nucleotides agree with TRBD2. The V and J ends lost 4 bases and 2 bases, in that order; junction bases with no gene match: 11. Germline V CDR1 and CDR2: MNHEY, SMNVEV (reference sequence). The CDR3 totals 18 residues. The CDR3 DNA is TGTGCCAGCAGTTCGCGCCCCGGGACTAGCGGCCTCACAGATACGCAGTATTTT. As protein: CASSSRPGTSGLTDTQYF.

The chain recombines TRBV27 with TRBJ2-3; 12 bases fit TRBD1. V gave up 6 bases and J gave up 2 bases; unmatched junction bases: 15. The CDR3 loop spans 19 amino acids. Germline CDR1 and CDR2: MNHEY and SMNVEV (reference sequence). In DNA, the CDR3 is TGTGCCAGCAGCCGGATGGGGACAGGGGGCCCAATGAACACAGATACGCAGTATTTT. It encodes CASSRMGTGGPMNTDTQYF.

This clone came up a few times. The J gene is TRBJ1-6, the V gene TRBV19; tentative D call: TRBD1 (6 bases). Trimming left V 6 bases short and J 10 bases short, with 19 bases between. Germline V gene sequence: CDR1 LNHDA, CDR2 SQIVND (reference sequence). CDR3 size: 15 residues. The CDR3 reads CASRYTGPDRSPLHF. The CDR3, as DNA: TGTGCCAGTAGGTACACCGGACCTGACAGGTCACCCCTCCACTTT.

The chain recombines TRBV5-4 with TRBJ2-7; 11 bases align to TRBD1. Germline trimming cut 9 bases from V and 2 bases from J; bases unmatched to any gene: 7. Looked up from germline, CDR1 is SGHNT and CDR2 is YYREEE (reference sequence). CDR3 size: 14 residues. The CDR3 DNA reads as TGTGCCACCGGGGGACAGGGGGTGACCTACGAGCAGTACTTC. The encoded protein is CATGGQGVTYEQYF.

This clone is a singleton in its sample. CDR3 loop: CASSQRGRDTQYF. The CDR3 DNA reads TGTGCCAGCAGCCAGCGCGGCCGGGATACGCAGTATTTT. The gene calls are TRBV3-1 (or the pseudogene TRBV3-2) and TRBJ2-3; D is uncertain. This CDR3 region has 13 residues. Trimming removed 3 bases from V and 6 bases from J, with 10 bases in between. The germline V gene has CDR1 LGHDT and CDR2 YNNKEL (reference sequence).